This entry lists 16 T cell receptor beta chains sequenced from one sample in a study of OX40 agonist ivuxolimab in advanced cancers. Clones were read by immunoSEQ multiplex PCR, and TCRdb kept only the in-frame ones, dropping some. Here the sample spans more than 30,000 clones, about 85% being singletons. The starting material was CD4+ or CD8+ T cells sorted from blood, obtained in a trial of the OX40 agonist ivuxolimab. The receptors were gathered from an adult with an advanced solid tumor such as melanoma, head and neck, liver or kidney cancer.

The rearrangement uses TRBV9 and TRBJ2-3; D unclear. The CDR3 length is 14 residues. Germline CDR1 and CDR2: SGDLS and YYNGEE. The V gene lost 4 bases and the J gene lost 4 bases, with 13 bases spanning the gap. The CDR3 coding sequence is TGTGCCAGCAGCCCCCATGGTTGGGCAGATACGCAGTATTTT. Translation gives CASSPHGWADTQYF.

CDR3 DNA: TGTGCCAGCAGTGAAGTTCGGACAGGGGCGAACACTGAAGCTTTCTTT. Residues: CASSEVRTGANTEAFF. This chain joins TRBV6-1 and TRBJ1-1; 9 bases match TRBD1. Germline V gives CDR1 MNHNS, CDR2 SASEGT. The J segment lost 1 base and the V segment lost 1 base, leaving 4 bases of the junction unmatched. CDR3 length equals 16 residues.

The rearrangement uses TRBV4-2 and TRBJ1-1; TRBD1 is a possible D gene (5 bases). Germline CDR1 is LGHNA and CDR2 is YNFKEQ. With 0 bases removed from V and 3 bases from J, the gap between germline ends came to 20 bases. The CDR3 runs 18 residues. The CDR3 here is CASSQEQRGLQVHTEAFF. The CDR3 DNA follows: TGTGCCAGCAGCCAAGAACAGCGGGGACTCCAGGTCCACACTGAAGCTTTCTTT.

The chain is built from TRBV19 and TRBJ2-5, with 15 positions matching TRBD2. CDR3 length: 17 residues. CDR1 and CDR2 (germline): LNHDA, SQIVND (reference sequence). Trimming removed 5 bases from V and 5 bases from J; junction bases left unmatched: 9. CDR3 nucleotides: TGTGCCAGTAGTCCGCGGGGACTAGCGGGGGGTGGGGAGACCCAGTACTTC. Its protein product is CASSPRGLAGGGETQYF.

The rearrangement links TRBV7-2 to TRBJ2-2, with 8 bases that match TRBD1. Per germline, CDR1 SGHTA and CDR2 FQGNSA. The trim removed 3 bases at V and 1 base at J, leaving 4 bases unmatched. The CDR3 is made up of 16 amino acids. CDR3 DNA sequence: TGTGCCAGCAGCTTTAGGGGGACAGGGAACACCGGGGAGCTGTTTTTT. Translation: CASSFRGTGNTGELFF.

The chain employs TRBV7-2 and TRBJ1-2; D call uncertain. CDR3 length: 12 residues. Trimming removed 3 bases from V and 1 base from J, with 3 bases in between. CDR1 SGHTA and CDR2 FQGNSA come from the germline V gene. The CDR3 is CASSLSNYGYTF. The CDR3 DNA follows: TGTGCCAGCAGCTTGAGTAACTATGGCTACACCTTC.

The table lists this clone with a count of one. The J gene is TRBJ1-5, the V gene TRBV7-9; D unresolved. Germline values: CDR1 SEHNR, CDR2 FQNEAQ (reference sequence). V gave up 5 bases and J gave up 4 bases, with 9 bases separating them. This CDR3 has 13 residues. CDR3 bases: TGTGCCAGCAGCCCAGGATCTAATCAGCCCCAGCATTTT. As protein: CASSPGSNQPQHF.

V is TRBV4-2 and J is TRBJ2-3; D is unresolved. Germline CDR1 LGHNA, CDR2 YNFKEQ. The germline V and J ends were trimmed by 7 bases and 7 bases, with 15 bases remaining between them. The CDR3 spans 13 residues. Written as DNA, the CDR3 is TGTGCCAGCACCAACACCGGCTCGTATACGCAGTATTTT. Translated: CASTNTGSYTQYF.

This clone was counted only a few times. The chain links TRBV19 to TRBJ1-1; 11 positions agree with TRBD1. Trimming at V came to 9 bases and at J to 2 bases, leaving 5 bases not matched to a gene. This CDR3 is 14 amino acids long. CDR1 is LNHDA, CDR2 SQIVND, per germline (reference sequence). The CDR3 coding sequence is TGTGCCAGCCGGGACAGGGGGATTAACACTGAAGCTTTCTTT. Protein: CASRDRGINTEAFF.

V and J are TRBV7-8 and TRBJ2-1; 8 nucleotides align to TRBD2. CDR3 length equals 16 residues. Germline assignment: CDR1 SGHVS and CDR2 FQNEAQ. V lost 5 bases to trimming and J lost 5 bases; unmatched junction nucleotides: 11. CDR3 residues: CASSILSGGLNNEQFF. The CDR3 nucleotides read TGTGCCAGCAGCATCCTTTCGGGGGGGCTCAACAATGAGCAGTTCTTC.

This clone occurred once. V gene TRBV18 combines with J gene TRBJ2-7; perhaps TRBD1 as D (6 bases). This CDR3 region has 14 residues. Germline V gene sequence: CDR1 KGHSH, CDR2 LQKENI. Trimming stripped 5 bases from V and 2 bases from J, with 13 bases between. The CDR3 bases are TGTGCCAGCTCAAACCCGGGACAAACCTACGAGCAGTACTTC. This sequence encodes CASSNPGQTYEQYF.

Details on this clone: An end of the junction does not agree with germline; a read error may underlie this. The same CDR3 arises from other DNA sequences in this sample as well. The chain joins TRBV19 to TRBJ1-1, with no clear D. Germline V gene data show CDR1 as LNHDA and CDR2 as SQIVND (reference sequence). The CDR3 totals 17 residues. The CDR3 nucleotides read TGTGCCAGTAGTATGCTTCGTGGGATTCGGACGAACACTGAGGCTTTCTTT. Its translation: CASSMLRGIRTNTEAFF.

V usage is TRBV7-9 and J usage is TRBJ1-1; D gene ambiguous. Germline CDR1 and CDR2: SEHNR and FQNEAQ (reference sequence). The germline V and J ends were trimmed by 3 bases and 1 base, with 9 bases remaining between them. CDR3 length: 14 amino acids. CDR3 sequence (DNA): TGTGCCAGCAGCTTCCGGGGTCCGAACACTGAAGCTTTCTTT. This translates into CASSFRGPNTEAFF.

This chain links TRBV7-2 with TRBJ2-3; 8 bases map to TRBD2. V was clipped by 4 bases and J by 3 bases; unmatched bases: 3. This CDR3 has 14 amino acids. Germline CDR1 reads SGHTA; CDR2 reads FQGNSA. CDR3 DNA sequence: TGTGCCAGCAGCTCGCGGGGGGCAACAGATACGCAGTATTTT. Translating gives CASSSRGATDTQYF. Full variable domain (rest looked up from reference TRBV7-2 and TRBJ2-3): GAGVSQSPSNKVTEKGKDVELRCDPISGHTALYWYRQSLGQGLEFLIYFQGNSAPDKSGLPSDRFSAERTGGSVSTLTIQRTQQEDSAVYLCASSSRGATDTQYFGPGTRLTVL.

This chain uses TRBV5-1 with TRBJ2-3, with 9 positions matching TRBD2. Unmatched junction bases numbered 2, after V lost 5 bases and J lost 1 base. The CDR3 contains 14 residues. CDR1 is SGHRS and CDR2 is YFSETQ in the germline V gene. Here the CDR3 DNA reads TGCGCCAGCAGTCGGACTAGCGGCACAGATACGCAGTATTTT. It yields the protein CASSRTSGTDTQYF.

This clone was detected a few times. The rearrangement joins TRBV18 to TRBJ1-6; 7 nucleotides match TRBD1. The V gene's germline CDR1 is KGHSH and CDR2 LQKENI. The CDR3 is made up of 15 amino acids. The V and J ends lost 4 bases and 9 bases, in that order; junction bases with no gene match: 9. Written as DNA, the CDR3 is TGTGCCAGCTCACTACAGACAGGGACGGGTTCACCCCTCCACTTT. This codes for CASSLQTGTGSPLHF. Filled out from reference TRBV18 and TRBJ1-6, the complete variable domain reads NAGVMQNPRHLVRRRGQEARLRCSPMKGHSHVYWYRQLPEEGLKFMVYLQKENIIDESGMPKERFSAEFPKEGPSILRIQQVVRGDSAAYFCASSLQTGTGSPLHFGNGTRLTVT.